This T cell receptor beta chain is drawn from a study of shared clonotypes between healthy human individuals. CD45RO negativity and positive selection for CCR7 defined naive CD8 cells, a population that excluded terminally differentiated effector memory CD45RA+ cells. Germline V CDR1 and CDR2: PRHDT, FYEKMQ (reference sequence). The CDR3 runs to 14 residues. Study conclusions and caveats: Estimated clonotype richness was generally higher in naive than memory subsets. It was the few donors that limited the genetic and exposure-history diversity represented. Sharing across several donors was seen in 5% to 5.5% of naive CD4 clonotypes.

Each cell subset's genomic DNA was divided evenly among several immunoSEQ plates. Sequenced by immunoSEQ multiplex PCR; TCRdb stores in-frame clones only, minus some. The table has fewer than 700,000 clones, 85% to 95% seen once. Remarks on this clone: Its antigen remains unidentified.

The receptor comes from a woman younger than 45 in good health. Sequencing was done on a sample of naive CD8+ T cells sorted from blood. The chain carries TRBV13 and TRBJ2-5; TRBD2 aligns across 11 bases. The J call may be mistaken, given a closer DNA end match to TRBJ2-7. The CDR3 DNA follows: TGTGCCAGCGGCGGGACTAGCGGATCCTACGAGCAGTACTTC. It is translated as CASGGTSGSYEQYF.